In its sample, the clone carrying this T cell receptor (beta chain) was seen once. The data were obtained in a study of control samples from healthy donors and cancer patients. Produced via immunoSEQ multiplex PCR; TCRdb's table is partial and in-frame only. The table lists more than 30,000 clones, around 94% of them singletons, with 6.6% in the top ten. The CDR3 runs to 14 residues. Germline V lookup: CDR1 SGHVS, CDR2 FQNEAQ. V was clipped by 5 bases and J by 0 bases, with 9 bases between them. The sequence derives from a man between 60 and 75 years old in good health. Sequenced sample: blood. V gene TRBV7-8 combines with J gene TRBJ2-3; D unclear. The CDR3 DNA is TGTGCCAGCAGCCGAGACGTAAGCACAGATACGCAGTATTTT. This encodes CASSRDVSTDTQYF. Together with reference TRBV7-8 and TRBJ2-3, the CDR3 gives the full variable domain: GAGVSQSPRYKVAKRGQDVALRCDPISGHVSLFWYQQALGQGPEFLTYFQNEAQLDKSGLPSDRFFAERPEGSVSTLKIQRTQQEDSAVYLCASSRDVSTDTQYFGPGTRLTVL.